The T cell receptor (beta chain) under discussion was sequenced for a study of blood T cells in healthy people across ages. Study findings and constraints: Comparison with aged donors showed that long-lived donors had more naive CD4+ cells and higher diversity. Because sorting was not performed, PBMCs prevented conclusive naive versus antigen-experienced comparison. A roughly linear fall in TCR beta diversity per million T cells was seen with increasing age.

The CDR3 sequence is 15 residues long. Germline CDR1 and CDR2: SGHRS and YFSETQ. The V end was cut by 3 bases, the J end by 4 bases, with 16 bases between. Notes on this clonotype: Its matching antigen is unknown.

A J-beta primer mix and a sample-barcoded 5' primer were used in a second PCR of roughly 6 to 12 cycles. TCRdb reprocessed the 5' RACE reads with MiXCR, giving one entry per CDR3 protein. Here the sample spans over a million distinct CDR3 sequences, 40% to 55% being singletons. Input material: blood. The TCR was taken from an older woman in good health. This sequence joins TRBV5-1 and TRBJ2-5; D is ambiguous. CDR3 in amino acids: CASSSGSYLGETQYF. The CDR3 DNA reads as TGCGCCAGCAGCTCCGGATCTTACCTGGGAGAGACCCAGTACTTC. The full variable domain, completed using reference TRBV5-1 and TRBJ2-5, is KAGVTQTPRYLIKTRGQQVTLSCSPISGHRSVSWYQQTPGQGLQFLFEYFSETQRNKGNFPGRFSGRQFSNSRSEMNVSTLELGDSALYLCASSSGSYLGETQYFGPGTRLLVL.